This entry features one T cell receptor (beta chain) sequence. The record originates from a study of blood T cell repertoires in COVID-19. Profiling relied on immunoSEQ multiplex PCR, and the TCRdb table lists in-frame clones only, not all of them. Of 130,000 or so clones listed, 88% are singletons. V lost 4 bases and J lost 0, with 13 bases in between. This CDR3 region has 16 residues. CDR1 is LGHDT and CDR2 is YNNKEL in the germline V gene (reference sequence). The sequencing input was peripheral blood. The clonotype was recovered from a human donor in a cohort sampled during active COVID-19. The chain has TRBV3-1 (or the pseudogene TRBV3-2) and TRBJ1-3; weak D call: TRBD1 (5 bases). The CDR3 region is CASSRDFISSGNTIYF. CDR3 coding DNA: TGTGCCAGCAGCCGGGACTTCATAAGCTCTGGAAACACCATATATTTT.